Sequencing of this T cell receptor (beta chain) was carried out in a study of early T cells in non-severe SARS-CoV-2 infection. Study observations and caveats: VDJdb matching favored anti-spike CD8 responses, missing private and CD4 specificities.

TCRdb ran MiXCR on the 5' RACE reads and lists one entry per CDR3 protein. The sample has around 89,000 distinct CDR3 sequences; roughly 14% are singletons. This clonotype was observed a handful of times. Its antigen is not identified. The CDR3 totals 20 residues. Looked up from germline, CDR1 is SGHNT and CDR2 is YYREEE (reference sequence). Trimming at V came to 4 bases and at J to 0 bases, leaving 16 bases not matched to a gene. The receptor was derived from an adult who was a healthcare worker with PCR-confirmed SARS-CoV-2 infection or an uninfected control (not recorded which). The sample comprised whole blood. This chain uses TRBV5-4 with TRBJ1-5, with TRBD1 matching 10 bases. The CDR3 reads CASSGGTGENHDDSNQPQHF. The CDR3 DNA follows: TGTGCCAGCAGCGGAGGGACAGGGGAAAATCACGATGATAGCAATCAGCCCCAGCATTTT.